This is a list of T cell receptor beta chains from one sample in a study of CD8+CD57+ T cells in acquired aplastic anemia. Using its own MiXCR run on the reads, TCRdb lists one record per CDR3 protein. The sample carries 150,000 to 200,000 distinct CDR3 sequences, around 66% recorded once. The sequencing sample was made of sorted CD4+, CD8+, or CD8+CD57+ T cells (not recorded which) from PBMCs. The receptors here all came from a human donor with severe aplastic anemia or a healthy control (not recorded which). Both conserved end residues are part of each CDR3. The D gene is left open where the match is weak. The size entry is marked missing in some rows and otherwise reads once, few, many or a size class.

j_call: TRBJ2-5
clone_size: -
v_call: TRBV6-5
cdr3_length: 15
d_call: TRBD1
cdr3_aa: CASSYTPGQGWTQYF
cdr3_nt: TGTGCCAGCAGTTACACCCCGGGACAGGGATGGACCCAGTACTTC

j_call: TRBJ1-6
clone_size: -
v_call: TRBV6-1
cdr3_length: 14
d_call: -
cdr3_aa: CASGEAGVSSPLHF
cdr3_nt: TGTGCCAGCGGGGAGGCAGGGGTTAGTTCACCCCTCCACTTT

j_call: TRBJ1-2
clone_size: -
v_call: TRBV7-2
cdr3_length: 14
d_call: TRBD1
cdr3_aa: CASSFPTGTYGYTF
cdr3_nt: TGTGCCAGCAGCTTTCCGACAGGGACCTATGGCTACACCTTC

j_call: TRBJ1-2
clone_size: -
v_call: TRBV5-5
cdr3_length: 15
d_call: -
cdr3_aa: CASSLGGELNYGYTF
cdr3_nt: TGTGCCAGCAGCTTAGGGGGGGAGCTTAACTATGGCTACACCTTC

j_call: TRBJ1-3
clone_size: -
v_call: TRBV9
cdr3_length: 15
d_call: TRBD1
cdr3_aa: CVSSGWTGGKNTIYF
cdr3_nt: TGTGTCAGCAGCGGATGGACAGGGGGCAAAAACACCATATATTTT

j_call: TRBJ2-7
clone_size: many
v_call: TRBV5-1
cdr3_length: 16
d_call: TRBD1
cdr3_aa: CASSSIGDRTYYEQYF
cdr3_nt: TGCGCCAGCAGCTCCATCGGGGACAGGACCTACTACGAGCAGTACTTC

j_call: TRBJ2-3
clone_size: many
v_call: TRBV2
cdr3_length: 12
d_call: -
cdr3_aa: CASSGAADTQYF
cdr3_nt: TGTGCCAGCAGTGGGGCAGCAGATACGCAGTATTTT

j_call: TRBJ2-7
clone_size: many
v_call: TRBV2
cdr3_length: 10
d_call: -
cdr3_aa: CASSSYEQYF
cdr3_nt: TGTGCCAGCAGTTCTTACGAGCAGTACTTC

j_call: TRBJ2-1
clone_size: -
v_call: TRBV19
cdr3_length: 12
d_call: -
cdr3_aa: CASSEAYNEQFF
cdr3_nt: TGTGCCAGTAGTGAAGCATACAATGAGCAGTTCTTC

j_call: TRBJ1-2
clone_size: -
v_call: TRBV9
cdr3_length: 14
d_call: TRBD1
cdr3_aa: CASSGWTGVYGYTF
cdr3_nt: TGTGCCAGCAGCGGATGGACAGGGGTCTATGGCTACACCTTT

j_call: TRBJ2-7
clone_size: -
v_call: TRBV7-9
cdr3_length: 16
d_call: TRBD1
cdr3_aa: CASSHLGQGARYEQYF
cdr3_nt: TGTGCCAGCAGCCATTTGGGACAGGGGGCGCGCTACGAGCAGTACTTC

j_call: TRBJ2-7
clone_size: few
v_call: TRBV29-1
cdr3_length: 13
d_call: TRBD1
cdr3_aa: CSVGPRTGDEQYF
cdr3_nt: TGCAGCGTTGGACCGAGGACAGGGGACGAGCAGTACTTC

j_call: TRBJ2-7
clone_size: -
v_call: TRBV20-1
cdr3_length: 13
d_call: TRBD1
cdr3_aa: CSASDRGSGEQYF
cdr3_nt: TGCAGTGCTTCGGACAGGGGATCGGGCGAGCAGTACTTC

j_call: TRBJ2-3
clone_size: -
v_call: TRBV19
cdr3_length: 14
d_call: -
cdr3_aa: CASSIEHPPDTQYF
cdr3_nt: TGTGCCAGTAGTATTGAACACCCGCCAGATACGCAGTATTTT

j_call: TRBJ1-1
clone_size: -
v_call: TRBV4-1
cdr3_length: 11
d_call: -
cdr3_aa: CASSQNNEAFF
cdr3_nt: TGTGCCAGCAGCCAGAATAATGAAGCTTTCTTT

j_call: TRBJ2-4
clone_size: -
v_call: TRBV2
cdr3_length: 14
d_call: -
cdr3_aa: CASLVGSEGNIQYF
cdr3_nt: TGTGCCAGCCTAGTGGGTAGCGAGGGAAACATTCAGTACTTC

j_call: TRBJ1-6
clone_size: few
v_call: TRBV4-3
cdr3_length: 15
d_call: -
cdr3_aa: CASSQERASNSPLHF
cdr3_nt: TGCGCCAGCAGCCAAGAAAGGGCCAGCAATTCGCCCCTCCACTTT

j_call: TRBJ2-7
clone_size: -
v_call: TRBV7-9
cdr3_length: 14
d_call: -
cdr3_aa: CASSTPTVSYEQYF
cdr3_nt: TGTGCCAGCAGCACCCCGACAGTCTCCTACGAGCAGTACTTC

j_call: TRBJ2-7
clone_size: -
v_call: TRBV20-1
cdr3_length: 12
d_call: -
cdr3_aa: CSARVLAHEQYF
cdr3_nt: TGCAGTGCTAGAGTCCTAGCCCACGAGCAGTACTTC

j_call: TRBJ1-1
clone_size: -
v_call: TRBV7-9
cdr3_length: 12
d_call: -
cdr3_aa: CASSYGVAEAFF
cdr3_nt: TGTGCCAGCAGCTATGGGGTGGCTGAAGCTTTCTTT